This TCR beta chain was sequenced in a study of blood T cell repertoires in COVID-19 (dated by TCRdb to 2018 to 2020). General notes on the study: Collaborator samples came from the United States, Italy and Spain and covered acute and convalescent phases of COVID-19. Where HLA class I and class II types were available, the types were taken from metadata supplied by the sample provider, not from assay-based typing. Sample metadata almost always included a de-identified subject ID, COVID-19 status, age in years and sex. The material from the prospective study consisted of cDNA or gDNA derived from T cells, B-cell-depleted T cells, or PBMCs. The dataset comprised deeply sampled blood TCRbeta repertoires from subjects exposed to, actively infected with, or recovered from COVID-19. The samples were drawn from the first 160 participants of the ongoing ImmuneRACE study and from 1,200 or so subjects provided by 6 global collaborators. The repertoires were made available in a free public database intended to serve as a resource for research on the immune response to SARS-CoV-2. What the authors observed across the whole study: The amount of clinical and demographic metadata varied by source and participant and was provided uncurated.

Each collaborating institution followed its own protocols to collect whole blood in K2EDTA tubes. Collaborator samples were shipped for TCRbeta analysis as frozen whole blood, isolated PBMCs, or DNA extracted from either sample type. Worth noting for this clone: The antigen it recognizes is unknown. No base qualities exist here, and no much larger clone lies one base off it.

Ends trimmed: V by 4 bases, J by 4 bases; bases unmatched to a gene: 10. Its CDR3 holds 17 amino acids, cysteine through phenylalanine. This entry keeps only the CDR3 DNA: 51 bases, framed from base 1. The germline V gene specifies LGHNA as CDR1 and YSLEER as CDR2. TCRbeta CDR3 regions were amplified from genomic DNA by means of the immunoSEQ Assay, a bias-controlled multiplex PCR. Turning to the authors' computational methods: Nucleated cell counts per sample were estimated from amplification of reference gene primers within the assay. Sequence reads were collapsed and filtered to measure the absolute abundance of every unique TCRbeta CDR3 rearrangement. Productive Simpson clonality was computed per sample as the square root of Simpson's diversity index over productive rearrangements. TCRdb obtained this table from immuneACCESS and retained in-frame rearrangements with V and J assigned. These tables miss some clones; where compared with another copy, unresolved V genes account for less than half of the shortfall, and the remainder is unexplained. V and J calls and clone size are given by that table; D and trimming were obtained from the DNA. Present in this sample are about 49,000 clones, over 80% of which were seen just once. Approximately 1.4% of the sample goes to the ten largest clones.

The sequence was obtained from a man in his fifties with acute or convalescent COVID-19. Rearrangement joined TRBV4-3 to TRBJ2-2, and TRBD1 matches 9 of the central bases. Material: peripheral blood. The CDR3 region reads CASSPSRDRVVTGELFF. The DNA reads TGCGCCAGCAGCCCCTCCCGGGACAGGGTTGTCACCGGGGAGCTGTTTTTT.